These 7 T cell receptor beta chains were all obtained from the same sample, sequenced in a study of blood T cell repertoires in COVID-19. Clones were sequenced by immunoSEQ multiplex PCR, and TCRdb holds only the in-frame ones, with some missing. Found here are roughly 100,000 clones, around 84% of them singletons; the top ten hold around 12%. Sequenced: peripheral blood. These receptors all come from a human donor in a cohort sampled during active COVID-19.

CDR3: CASSKGERGGTEAFF. In DNA form, the CDR3 reads TGTGCCAGCAGCAAGGGGGAAAGGGGCGGGACTGAAGCTTTCTTT. The chain has TRBV11-2 and TRBJ1-1; a possible D gene is TRBD1 (6 bases). The ends were cut back, 5 bases at V and 5 bases at J, with 18 bases in the middle. Germline V CDR1 and CDR2: SGHAT, FQNNGV. This CDR3 region has 15 residues.

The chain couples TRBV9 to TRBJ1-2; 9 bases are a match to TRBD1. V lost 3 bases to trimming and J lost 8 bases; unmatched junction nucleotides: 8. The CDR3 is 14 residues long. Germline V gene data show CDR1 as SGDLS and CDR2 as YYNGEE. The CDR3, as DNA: TGTGCCAGCAGCGGGGGGACAGGGATTCGGGGCTACACCTTC. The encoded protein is CASSGGTGIRGYTF.

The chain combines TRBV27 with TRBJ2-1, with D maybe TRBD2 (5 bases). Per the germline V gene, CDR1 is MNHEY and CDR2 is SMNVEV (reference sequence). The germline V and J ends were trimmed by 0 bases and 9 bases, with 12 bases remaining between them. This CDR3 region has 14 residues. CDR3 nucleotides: TGTGCCAGCAGTTTATCGAGTTACGGAGGTGAGCAGTTCTTC. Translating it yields CASSLSSYGGEQFF.

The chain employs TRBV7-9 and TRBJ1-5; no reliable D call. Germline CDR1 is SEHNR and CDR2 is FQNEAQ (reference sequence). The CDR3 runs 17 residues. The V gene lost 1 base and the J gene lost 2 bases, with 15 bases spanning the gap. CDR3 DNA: TGTGCCAGCAGCTTAGGGTCTTCAGGCACGGGCAATCAGCCCCAGCATTTT. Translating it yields CASSLGSSGTGNQPQHF.

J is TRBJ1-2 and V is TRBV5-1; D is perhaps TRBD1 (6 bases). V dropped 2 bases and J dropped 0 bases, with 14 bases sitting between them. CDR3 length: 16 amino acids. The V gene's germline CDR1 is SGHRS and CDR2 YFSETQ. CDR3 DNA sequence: TGCGCCAGCAGCTTATCCACAGGGCCAACTAACTATGGCTACACCTTC. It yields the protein CASSLSTGPTNYGYTF.

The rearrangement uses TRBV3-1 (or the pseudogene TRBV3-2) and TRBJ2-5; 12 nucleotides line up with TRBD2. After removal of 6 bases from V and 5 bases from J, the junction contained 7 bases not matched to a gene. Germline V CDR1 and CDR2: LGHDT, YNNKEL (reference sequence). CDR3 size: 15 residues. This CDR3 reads CASRRTSGARETQYF. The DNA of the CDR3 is TGTGCCAGCAGACGGACTAGCGGGGCCCGTGAGACCCAGTACTTC.

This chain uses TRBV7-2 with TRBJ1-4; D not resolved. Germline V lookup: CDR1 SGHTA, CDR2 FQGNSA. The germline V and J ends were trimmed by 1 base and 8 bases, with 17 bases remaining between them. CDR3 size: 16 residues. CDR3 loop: CASSLEKLRVSEKLFF. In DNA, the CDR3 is TGTGCCAGCAGCTTAGAGAAGTTGAGAGTGAGCGAAAAACTGTTTTTT.